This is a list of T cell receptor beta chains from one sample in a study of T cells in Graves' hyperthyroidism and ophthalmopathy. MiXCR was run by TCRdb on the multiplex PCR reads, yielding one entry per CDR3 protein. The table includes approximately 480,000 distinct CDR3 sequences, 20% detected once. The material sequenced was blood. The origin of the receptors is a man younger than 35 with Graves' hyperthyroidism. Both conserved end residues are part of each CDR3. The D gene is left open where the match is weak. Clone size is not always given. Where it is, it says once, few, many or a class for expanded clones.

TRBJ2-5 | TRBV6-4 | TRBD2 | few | CASSETSGAGETQYF | TGTGCCAGCAGTGAAACTAGCGGGGCGGGGGAGACCCAGTACTTC
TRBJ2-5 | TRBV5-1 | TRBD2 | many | CASSGGLGAQETQYF | TGCGCCAGCAGCGGGGGACTAGGAGCTCAAGAGACCCAGTACTTC
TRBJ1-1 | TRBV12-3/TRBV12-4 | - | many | CASNTEAFF | TGTGCCAGCAACACTGAAGCTTTCTTT
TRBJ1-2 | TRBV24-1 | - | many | CATSDPGGSGYTF | TGTGCCACCAGTGATCCGGGGGGAAGCGGCTACACCTTC
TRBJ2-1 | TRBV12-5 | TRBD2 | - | CASAAQGEGKGEQFF | TGTGCTAGTGCCGCGCAAGGGGAGGGTAAAGGTGAGCAGTTCTTC
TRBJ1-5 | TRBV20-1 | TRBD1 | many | CSARTGGAGINQPQHF | TGCAGTGCTAGGACAGGGGGCGCGGGCATCAATCAGCCCCAGCATTTT
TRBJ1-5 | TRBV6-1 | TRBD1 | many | CASSEVGQAEQPQHF | TGTGCCAGCAGTGAAGTCGGACAGGCGGAACAGCCCCAGCATTTT
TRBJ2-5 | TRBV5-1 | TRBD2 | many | CASSFGGTSEETQYF | TGCGCCAGCAGCTTTGGGGGGACTAGCGAAGAGACCCAGTACTTC
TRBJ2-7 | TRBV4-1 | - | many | CASSQGANYEQYF | TGCGCCAGCAGCCAGGGGGCGAACTACGAGCAGTACTTC
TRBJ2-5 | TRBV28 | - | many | CASSLSPRETQYF | TGTGCCAGCAGTTTGAGCCCAAGGGAGACCCAGTACTTC
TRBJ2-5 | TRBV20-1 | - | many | CSAFNTYQETQYF | TGCAGTGCGTTCAACACGTACCAAGAGACCCAGTACTTC
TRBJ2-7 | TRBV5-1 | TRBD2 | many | CASSFGSGGTYEQYF | TGCGCCAGCAGCTTCGGTAGCGGGGGGACCTACGAGCAGTACTTC
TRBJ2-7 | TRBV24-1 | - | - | CATSDLLWFKVLSYEQYF | TGTGCCACCAGTGATTTGCTCTGGTTTAAAGTCTTATCCTACGAGCAGTACTTC
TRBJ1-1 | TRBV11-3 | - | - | CASRLEGRAATEAFF | TGTGCCAGCAGACTGGAGGGCAGGGCGGCCACTGAAGCTTTCTTT
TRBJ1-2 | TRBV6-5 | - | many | CASRGSVNYGYTF | TGTGCCAGCAGGGGGTCTGTTAACTATGGCTACACCTTC
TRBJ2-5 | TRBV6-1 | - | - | CASSETAGTQETQYF | TGTGCCAGCAGTGAAACAGCGGGCACCCAAGAGACCCAGTACTTC
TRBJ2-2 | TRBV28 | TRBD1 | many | CASTIRDSNTGELFF | TGTGCCAGCACTATCCGGGACAGCAACACCGGGGAGCTGTTTTTT
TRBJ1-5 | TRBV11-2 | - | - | CASSRTQDQPQHF | TGTGCCAGCAGCAGGACGCAAGATCAGCCCCAGCATTTT
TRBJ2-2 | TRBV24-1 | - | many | CATSVGGELFF | TGTGCCACCAGTGTCGGCGGGGAGCTGTTTTTT
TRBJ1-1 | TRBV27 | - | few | CASSPRTRTEAFF | TGTGCCAGCAGTCCCCGGACCAGGACTGAAGCTTTCTTT
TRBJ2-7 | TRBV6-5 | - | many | CASSYSAGSYEQYF | TGTGCCAGCAGTTACTCTGCAGGCTCCTACGAGCAGTACTTC
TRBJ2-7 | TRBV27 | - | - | CASRELGGYEQYF | TGTGCCAGCAGGGAACTTGGGGGCTACGAGCAGTACTTC
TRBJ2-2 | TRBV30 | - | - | CAWSLVWGTGELFF | TGTGCCTGGAGTCTAGTTTGGGGAACCGGGGAGCTGTTTTTT
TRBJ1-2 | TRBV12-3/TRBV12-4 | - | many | CASSPGGYYGYTF | TGTGCCAGCAGTCCCGGCGGCTACTATGGCTACACCTTC
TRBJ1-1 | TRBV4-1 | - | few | CASSRYGGPRSNTEAFF | TGCGCCAGCAGCCGCTACGGGGGACCCCGTTCGAACACTGAAGCTTTCTTT
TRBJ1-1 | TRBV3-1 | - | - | CASSQDLVGLAEAFF | TGTGCCAGCAGCCAAGATCTTGTAGGGCTTGCTGAAGCTTTCTTT
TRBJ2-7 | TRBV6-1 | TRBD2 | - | CASTRTSGVDEQYF | TGTGCCAGCACGAGGACTAGCGGGGTCGACGAGCAGTACTTC
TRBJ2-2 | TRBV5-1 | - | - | CASSLVSGYTGELFF | TGCGCCAGCAGCTTGGTCTCAGGTTACACCGGGGAGCTGTTTTTT
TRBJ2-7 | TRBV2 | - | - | CASKDWAASSYEQYF | TGTGCCAGCAAAGACTGGGCAGCCTCCTCCTACGAGCAGTACTTC
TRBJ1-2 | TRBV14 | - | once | CASSQGGVGYGYTF | TGTGCCAGCAGCCAAGGAGGGGTAGGCTATGGCTACACCTTC
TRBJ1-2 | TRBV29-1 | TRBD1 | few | CSAVDRGYGYTF | TGCAGCGCAGTGGACAGGGGATATGGCTACACCTTC
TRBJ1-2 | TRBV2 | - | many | CASRERGDYGYTF | TGTGCCAGCAGGGAGCGGGGGGACTATGGCTACACCTTC
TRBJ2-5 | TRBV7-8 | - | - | CASSLDLAASAHQETQYF | TGTGCCAGCAGCTTAGACCTGGCGGCTAGTGCCCACCAGGAGACCCAGTACTTC
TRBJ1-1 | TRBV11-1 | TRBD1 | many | CASSLRTGKMNTEAFF | TGTGCCAGCAGCTTACGGACAGGGAAGATGAACACTGAAGCTTTCTTT
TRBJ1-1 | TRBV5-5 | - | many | CASSLGAVIKDTEAFF | TGTGCCAGCAGCTTGGGTGCCGTAATTAAGGACACTGAAGCTTTCTTT
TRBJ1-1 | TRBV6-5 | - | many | CASSYPSTEAFF | TGTGCCAGCAGTTACCCCTCCACTGAAGCTTTCTTT
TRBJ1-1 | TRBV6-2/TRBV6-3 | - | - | CASSYHLQMNTEAFF | TGTGCCAGCAGTTACCACTTACAAATGAACACTGAAGCTTTCTTT
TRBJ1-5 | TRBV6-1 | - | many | CASSERGGRDQPQHF | TGTGCCAGCAGTGAAAGGGGGGGCCGCGATCAGCCCCAGCATTTT
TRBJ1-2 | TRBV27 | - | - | CASTQRLAWRDGYTF | TGTGCCAGCACCCAACGCCTAGCGTGGAGGGATGGTTACACCTTC
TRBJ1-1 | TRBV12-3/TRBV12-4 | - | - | CASSLMQEYTEAFF | TGTGCCAGCAGTTTAATGCAGGAATACACTGAAGCTTTCTTT
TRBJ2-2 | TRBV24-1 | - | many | CATSDLWTAPGELFF | TGTGCCACCAGTGATTTATGGACAGCCCCCGGGGAGCTGTTTTTT
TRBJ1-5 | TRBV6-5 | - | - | CASGYGSRGNQPQHF | TGTGCCAGCGGTTACGGGTCCAGGGGCAATCAGCCCCAGCATTTT
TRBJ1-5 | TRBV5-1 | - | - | CASSAAGGVQPQHF | TGCGCCAGCAGTGCAGCGGGGGGCGTTCAGCCCCAGCATTTT
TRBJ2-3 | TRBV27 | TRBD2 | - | CASSLWISGEDTQYF | TGTGCCAGCAGTTTATGGATTAGCGGGGAAGATACGCAGTATTTT
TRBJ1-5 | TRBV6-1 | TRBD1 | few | CASSEQGQIQPQHF | TGTGCCAGCAGCGAACAGGGGCAAATTCAGCCCCAGCATTTT